This T cell receptor (beta chain) is drawn from a study of CD8 T cells in Susac syndrome. Study outcomes and limitations: As the study acknowledged, the number of individuals in its TCR sequencing and HLA analysis was relatively small.

In the case of this clonotype: Its antigen is as yet unknown.

This CDR3 comprises 12 residues. Germline V gives CDR1 GTSNPN, CDR2 SVGIG (reference sequence). V dropped 0 bases and J dropped 9 bases, with 8 bases sitting between them. It was with random hexamers that 0.5 to 1 ug RNA was reverse transcribed. Amplification of the TCR beta CDR3 was carried out by immunoSEQ multiplex PCR, which spanned a total of 54 Vbeta and 13 Jbeta segments. TCRdb analysed the immunoSEQ multiplex PCR reads with MiXCR anew, one entry per CDR3 protein. The table has more than 65,000 distinct CDR3 sequences, approximately 95% seen once. TCR beta from blood CD8+ and CD4+ T cells was sequenced. The authors negatively isolated CD8+ and CD4+ T cells and FACS-enriched TEMRA cells.

The receptor was derived from a human donor in good health. V and J are TRBV30 and TRBJ1-4; no definite D call. What was sequenced was CD8+ T cells from PBMCs. The CDR3 coding sequence is TGTGCCTGGAGTGTACTGGGCAAAAAACTGTTTTTT. Its translation: CAWSVLGKKLFF.